The 10 T cell receptor beta chains presented below share a single source sample, sequenced in a study of cytomegalovirus exposure and HLA in healthy donors. The study ran its PCR with 60 Vbeta and 13 Jbeta primers. Libraries were prepared by immunoSEQ multiplex PCR; TCRdb keeps only in-frame clonotypes and omits some of them. Among approximately 140,000 clones listed, around 84% were seen once. The sequenced sample was PBMCs. The receptors shown here come from a man in his forties or fifties in good health and CMV-seropositive.

By share, this clone ranks as medium-sized. CDR3 sequence reads: CASSLGQGGADTQYF. In nucleotides, the CDR3 is TGTGCCAGCAGTTTAGGGCAGGGAGGGGCAGATACGCAGTATTTT. The chain uses TRBV6-5 and TRBJ2-3; 7 positions agree with TRBD2. The CDR3 sequence is 15 residues long. J gave up 4 bases and V 4 bases, and 8 bases lay outside the gene matches. Germline CDR1 and CDR2: MNHEY and SVGAGI.

This clone came up a few times. The genes are TRBV12-5 and TRBJ1-1, with TRBD1 as a possible D gene (6 bases). The CDR3 extends over 15 amino acids. CDR1 is LGHNT, CDR2 FRNRAP, per germline. Trimming stripped 4 bases from V and 1 base from J, with 13 bases between. The CDR3 DNA reads TGTGCTAGTGGTTATGGGGACATCGGGAACACTGAAGCTTTCTTT. Its protein is CASGYGDIGNTEAFF.

The chain uses TRBV5-4 and TRBJ1-1, with D hard to call. CDR3 length: 16 amino acids. Germline assignment: CDR1 SGHNT and CDR2 YYREEE (reference sequence). Trimming removed 0 bases at V and 0 bases at J, with 12 bases between. The CDR3 region is CASSLAPGGMNTEAFF. In DNA, the CDR3 is TGTGCCAGCAGCTTGGCCCCGGGAGGAATGAACACTGAAGCTTTCTTT.

This clone was observed a handful of times. This rearrangement joins TRBV7-3 to TRBJ2-7; 7 bases line up with TRBD1. V shed 5 bases, J shed 0 bases, and the junction held 16 bases outside the gene matches. The CDR3 sequence is 18 residues long. Germline V gives CDR1 SGHTA, CDR2 FQGTGA. CDR3 residues: CASSLTAHRDSYSYEQYF. The CDR3 nucleotides read TGTGCCAGCAGCCTGACCGCCCACCGGGACAGCTACTCCTACGAGCAGTACTTC.

The chain uses TRBV27 and TRBJ1-4, with D uncertain. The CDR3 extends over 18 amino acids. Trimming left V 2 bases short and J 4 bases short, with 20 bases between. Germline assignment: CDR1 MNHEY and CDR2 SMNVEV (reference sequence). The DNA for the CDR3 is TGTGCCAGCAGTTTAGTATCCCCTCGTGCGGCCGGTAATGAAAAACTGTTTTTT. Residues: CASSLVSPRAAGNEKLFF.

J is TRBJ2-7 and V is TRBV5-6; weak D call: TRBD2 (6 bases). Germline-derived CDR1 and CDR2 are SGHDT and YYEEEE. V dropped 2 bases and J dropped 0 bases, with 15 bases sitting between them. The CDR3 consists of 16 residues. In DNA, the CDR3 is TGTGCCAGCAGCTTATTCTCCAGGCGGGACTCCTACGAGCAGTACTTC. This translates into CASSLFSRRDSYEQYF.

On this clone itself: An end of the junction differs from the germline gene, which may be a read error. V usage is TRBV7-9 and J usage is TRBJ2-1; TRBD2 matches 10 bases. Germline V gene data show CDR1 as SEHNR and CDR2 as FQNEAQ (reference sequence). This CDR3 has 19 residues. CDR3 coding DNA: TGTTCCAGCAGCCTAAGTAGCAGGATTCTAGCGGGAGTTTACAATGAGCAGTTCTTC. Protein sequence: CSSSLSSRILAGVYNEQFF.

The chain links TRBV5-1 to TRBJ1-3, with D possibly TRBD1 on 5 matching bases. With 4 bases removed from V and 6 bases from J, the gap between germline ends came to 11 bases. CDR3 length: 13 residues. From germline, CDR1 is SGHRS and CDR2 YFSETQ. CDR3 region: CASSPGYANTIYF. The CDR3 DNA follows: TGCGCCAGCAGCCCAGGGTACGCAAACACCATATATTTT. Variable domain in full (rest from reference TRBV5-1 and TRBJ1-3): KAGVTQTPRYLIKTRGQQVTLSCSPISGHRSVSWYQQTPGQGLQFLFEYFSETQRNKGNFPGRFSGRQFSNSRSEMNVSTLELGDSALYLCASSPGYANTIYFGEGSWLTVV.

The genes are TRBV9 and TRBJ1-1; TRBD1 matches 7 bases. The CDR3 consists of 15 residues. V gave up 5 bases and J gave up 0 bases; unmatched junction bases: 7. Germline-derived CDR1 and CDR2 are SGDLS and YYNGEE. The CDR3 sequence is CASSPTGEMNTEAFF. CDR3 nucleotides: TGTGCCAGCAGTCCTACAGGGGAAATGAACACTGAAGCTTTCTTT.

The chain employs TRBV27 and TRBJ1-1; D is perhaps TRBD1 (6 bases). With 7 bases removed from V and 7 bases from J, the gap between germline ends came to 19 bases. The germline gives CDR1 MNHEY, CDR2 SMNVEV (reference sequence). The CDR3 is made up of 14 amino acids. The CDR3 bases are TGTGCCAGCACCACCTGGGACAAAGTTAGTGAAGCTTTCTTT. It is translated as CASTTWDKVSEAFF.